The 24 T cell receptor beta chains below were found in one sample sequenced in a study of shared T cell receptors in the human thymus. Clones were sequenced by immunoSEQ multiplex PCR, and TCRdb holds only the in-frame ones, with some missing. This repertoire shows about 710,000 clones, more than 75% found once; its top ten account for roughly 0.0094%. These data also featured in a second study, about human thymus T cells.

The sample comprised thymocytes. The receptors were sampled from a boy under two years old with a congenital heart defect.

The chain joins TRBV28 to TRBJ2-7, with D maybe TRBD1 (5 bases). Trimming took 4 bases from V and 0 from J, leaving 7 bases between them. Looked up from germline, CDR1 is MDHEN and CDR2 is SYDVKM. CDR3 size: 13 residues. CDR3 sequence: CASSSQVSYEQYF. CDR3 coding DNA: TGTGCCAGCAGTTCACAGGTCTCCTACGAGCAGTACTTC. The variable domain in full, completed from reference TRBV28 and TRBJ2-7, reads DVKVTQSSRYLVKRTGEKVFLECVQDMDHENMFWYRQDPGLGLRLIYFSYDVKMKEKGDIPEGYSVSREKKERFSLILESASTNQTSMYLCASSSQVSYEQYFGPGTRLTVT.

This clone showed up just once. The chain recombines TRBV27 with TRBJ2-3; the match to TRBD1 covers 9 bases. This CDR3 comprises 18 residues. Per germline, CDR1 MNHEY and CDR2 SMNVEV (reference sequence). With V trimmed by 4 bases and J by 3 bases, 14 bases remained unmatched. The CDR3 sequence: CASSSHPRDRVFTDTQYF. Here the CDR3 DNA reads TGTGCCAGCAGTTCTCACCCCCGGGACAGGGTATTTACAGATACGCAGTATTTT.

This chain joins TRBV7-9 and TRBJ2-1, with 8 bases identical to TRBD2. V shed 5 bases and J 12 bases; nucleotides not matched to a gene: 9. The CDR3 is made up of 13 amino acids. The germline V gene encodes CDR1 SEHNR and CDR2 FQNEAQ (reference sequence). The CDR3 protein is CASSHPERERQFF. The DNA for the CDR3 is TGTGCCAGCAGCCACCCCGAGCGGGAGAGGCAGTTCTTC.

The chain couples TRBV27 to TRBJ2-4, with D uncertain. This CDR3 is built from 14 residues. Trimming left V 11 bases short and J 0 bases short, with 14 bases between. The germline CDR1 and CDR2 sequences are MNHEY and SMNVEV (reference sequence). The CDR3 is CASSHSLAKNIQYF. CDR3 coding DNA: TGTGCCTCCTCGCACTCGCTAGCCAAAAACATTCAGTACTTC.

J is TRBJ2-3 and V is TRBV14; TRBD2 might be the D (5 bases). The germline gives CDR1 SGHDN, CDR2 FVKESK. This CDR3 spans 18 amino acids. Trimming stripped 4 bases from V and 0 bases from J, with 20 bases between. The CDR3 nucleotides read TGTGCCAGCAGCCTCACCCGCCGGACTCATACTAGCACAGATACGCAGTATTTT. It yields the protein CASSLTRRTHTSTDTQYF.

The rearrangement links TRBV25-1 to TRBJ1-3; maybe TRBD1 (5 bases). The CDR3 has 13 residues. V was trimmed by 6 bases and J by 1 base, leaving 7 bases between them. Germline V gives CDR1 MGHDK, CDR2 SYGVNS. CDR3 sequence: CASRGTSGNTIYF. The CDR3 nucleotides are TGTGCCAGCAGGGGGACTTCTGGAAACACCATATATTTT.

The sample holds one count of this clone. The gene calls are TRBV7-9 and TRBJ1-2; a possible D gene is TRBD1 (6 bases). V lost 6 bases, J lost 3 bases, and 17 bases lay in between. The CDR3 covers 15 residues. Germline CDR1 reads SEHNR; CDR2 reads FQNEAQ (reference sequence). The CDR3 DNA follows: TGTGCCAGCAGAGACGACAGGCAAGCCCACTATGGCTACACCTTC. It codes for CASRDDRQAHYGYTF.

The CDR3 bases are TGTGCCAGCAGCTACCAGACAGCGTATAGCAATCAGCCCCAGCATTTT. Translation: CASSYQTAYSNQPQHF. The chain employs TRBV6-5 and TRBJ1-5; perhaps TRBD1 as D (5 bases). Germline V CDR1 and CDR2: MNHEY, SVGAGI. Trimming cost V 6 bases and J 0 bases, with 15 bases left between them. There are 16 residues in the CDR3.

The V and J genes are TRBV30 and TRBJ2-1; unclear D gene. Per germline, CDR1 GTSNPN and CDR2 SVGIG (reference sequence). The CDR3 is 12 residues long. Deletions cut 2 bases from V and 10 bases from J, with 12 bases between. Here the CDR3 DNA reads TGTGCCTGGAGTCGACCGACTCCCGAGCAGTTCTTC. Translation: CAWSRPTPEQFF.

This clone was observed once. V gene TRBV20-1 combines with J gene TRBJ1-6; D perhaps matches TRBD1 (5 bases). CDR1 is DFQATT, CDR2 SNEGSKA, per germline (reference sequence). Trimming removed 2 bases from V and 10 bases from J, with 6 bases in between. The CDR3 consists of 11 residues. The CDR3 DNA follows: TGCAGTGCTAGAAGGGGATCACCCCTCCACTTT. Amino acid sequence: CSARRGSPLHF.

The V gene is TRBV18, the J gene TRBJ1-4; 9 nucleotides align to TRBD1. The CDR3 length is 15 residues. V was clipped by 1 base and J by 6 bases; unmatched bases: 3. CDR1 KGHSH and CDR2 LQKENI come from the germline V gene. DNA for the CDR3: TGTGCCAGCTCACCACGGGACAGGGCGCATGAAAAACTGTTTTTT. The encoded protein is CASSPRDRAHEKLFF.

The rearrangement joins TRBV4-3 to TRBJ2-7; 7 bases are shared with TRBD1. The germline CDR1 and CDR2 sequences are LGHNA and YSLEER. Trimming removed 4 bases from V and 0 bases from J; junction bases left unmatched: 12. The length of the CDR3 is 17 residues. CDR3 nucleotides: TGCGCCAGCAGCCCACGCATATCGACAGGGAGCTCCTACGAGCAGTACTTC. The encoded protein is CASSPRISTGSSYEQYF.

J is TRBJ2-1 and V is TRBV15; D is possibly TRBD2 (6 bases). Germline-derived CDR1 and CDR2 are LNHNV and YYDKDF (reference sequence). This CDR3 region has 17 residues. The V end lost 1 base, the J end lost 5 bases, and 18 bases lay between the germline ends. The CDR3 loop is CATSRGLHGPGDNEQFF. The CDR3 DNA is TGTGCCACCAGCAGAGGGCTGCACGGGCCGGGAGACAATGAGCAGTTCTTC. Filled out from reference TRBV15 and TRBJ2-1, the complete variable domain reads DAMVIQNPRYQVTQFGKPVTLSCSQTLNHNVMYWYQQKSSQAPKLLFHYYDKDFNNEADTPDNFQSRRPNTSFCFLDIRSPGLGDTAMYLCATSRGLHGPGDNEQFFGPGTRLTVL.

The rearrangement joins TRBV29-1 to TRBJ1-2; D unclear. The germline gives CDR1 SQVTM, CDR2 ANQGSEA. This CDR3 contains 13 residues. Trimming pared 4 bases from V and 5 bases from J, leaving 14 bases between. CDR3 residues: CSVVEGSGYGYTF. In DNA form, the CDR3 reads TGCAGCGTTGTTGAGGGATCCGGGTATGGCTACACCTTC.

The J gene is TRBJ1-5, the V gene TRBV28, with TRBD1 matching 7 bases. The CDR3 is 16 residues long. CDR1 is MDHEN and CDR2 is SYDVKM in the germline V gene. J gave up 4 bases and V 2 bases, and 8 bases lay outside the gene matches. The CDR3 here is CASSLGYRGGNQPQHF. For the CDR3, the DNA is TGTGCCAGCAGTTTAGGGTACAGGGGTGGTAATCAGCCCCAGCATTTT.

The rearrangement links TRBV6-5 to TRBJ1-1; 7 bases are a match to TRBD1. Germline V lookup: CDR1 MNHEY, CDR2 SVGAGI. This CDR3 has 12 amino acids. Trimming took 5 bases from V and 5 from J; bases not matched to a gene: 2. The CDR3 is CASSAGGTEAFF. CDR3 coding DNA: TGTGCCAGCAGTGCAGGGGGGACTGAAGCTTTCTTT.

The chain employs TRBV14 and TRBJ1-1; no clear D gene. Germline V gene sequence: CDR1 SGHDN, CDR2 FVKESK. The CDR3 runs to 14 residues. Trimming pared 6 bases from V and 0 bases from J, leaving 11 bases between. For the CDR3, the DNA is TGTGCCAGCAGTCCGGGTTTTATGAACACTGAAGCTTTCTTT. Translation: CASSPGFMNTEAFF.

The chain recombines TRBV12-5 with TRBJ2-1; 10 bases line up with TRBD1. Germline V gives CDR1 LGHNT, CDR2 FRNRAP. V was pared by 5 bases and J by 6 bases, with 10 bases of the junction left unmatched. The CDR3 runs 16 residues. CDR3 sequence: CASGLPDRGTGNEQFF. The CDR3 coding sequence is TGTGCTAGTGGTCTACCGGACAGGGGGACGGGCAATGAGCAGTTCTTC.

The rearrangement uses TRBV19 and TRBJ2-7, with 8 bases that match TRBD1. J gave up 4 bases and V 4 bases, and 6 bases lay outside the gene matches. The CDR3 extends over 14 amino acids. Germline CDR1 and CDR2: LNHDA and SQIVND (reference sequence). The CDR3 reads CASSRTGRWYEQYF. CDR3 DNA: TGTGCCAGTAGTAGGACAGGGAGATGGTACGAGCAGTACTTC.

This clone was found once. CDR3 in amino acids: CASSSLPGTGSSPLHF. The CDR3 DNA reads TGTGCCAGCAGTTCTCTACCCGGGACAGGGTCGTCACCCCTCCACTTT. The chain links TRBV5-5 to TRBJ1-6; TRBD1 agrees at 9 bases. The germline CDR1 and CDR2 sequences are SGHKS and YYEKEE (reference sequence). This CDR3 has 16 residues. Trimming cost V 5 bases and J 10 bases; bases outside gene matches: 13. Full variable domain (remainder filled in from reference TRBV5-5 and TRBJ1-6): DAGVTQSPTHLIKTRGQQVTLRCSPISGHKSVSWYQQVLGQGPQFIFQYYEKEERGRGNFPDRFSARQFPNYSSELNVNALLLGDSALYLCASSSLPGTGSSPLHFGNGTRLTVT.

The V and J genes are TRBV2 and TRBJ2-1, with TRBD2 as a possible D gene (6 bases). The CDR3 runs to 15 residues. The V end was cut by 7 bases, the J end by 6 bases, with 19 bases between. Germline loops: CDR1 SNHLY, CDR2 FYNNEI. The CDR3 DNA reads as TGTGCCAGCACGCAGCGGGTTACGTGGCCCAATGAGCAGTTCTTC. Its translation: CASTQRVTWPNEQFF.

The chain carries TRBV7-9 and TRBJ2-3, with 9 bases lining up with TRBD2. Germline V gives CDR1 SEHNR, CDR2 FQNEAQ (reference sequence). CDR3 length equals 17 residues. Germline trimming cut 1 base from V and 0 bases from J; bases unmatched to any gene: 5. The CDR3 loop reads CASSLEASGDSTDTQYF. The CDR3 nucleotides are TGTGCCAGCAGCTTAGAGGCTAGCGGGGATAGCACAGATACGCAGTATTTT.

The CDR3 region has the DNA TGTGCCAGCAGTGAAAGAGGTGGGAGAGACAGGGTGGTCGGGGAGACCCAGTACTTC. Translating it yields CASSERGGRDRVVGETQYF. The V and J genes are TRBV2 and TRBJ2-5, with TRBD1 identical over 7 bases. The germline CDR1 and CDR2 sequences are SNHLY and FYNNEI. Unmatched junction bases numbered 20, after V lost 2 bases and J lost 5 bases. The length of the CDR3 is 19 residues.

The CDR3 here is CASSQDLAGGPGNEQFF. CDR3 DNA sequence: TGCGCCAGCAGCCAAGATCTAGCGGGAGGGCCAGGAAATGAGCAGTTCTTC. This chain connects TRBV4-3 to TRBJ2-1; 12 positions agree with TRBD2. The CDR3 has 17 amino acids. CDR1 LGHNA and CDR2 YSLEER come from the germline V gene. The trim removed 0 bases at V and 7 bases at J, leaving 7 bases unmatched.